This T cell receptor (beta chain) derives from a study of cytomegalovirus exposure and HLA in healthy donors. Germline V lookup: CDR1 GTSNPN, CDR2 SVGIG (reference sequence). J was trimmed by 3 bases and V by 6 bases; bases with no gene match: 19. CDR3 size: 17 residues. The PCR used 60 Vbeta and 13 Jbeta primers. Profiled with immunoSEQ multiplex PCR; TCRdb holds only in-frame clones, not every one. Here the sample spans fewer than 200,000 clones, 80% being singletons. Despite likely unrecorded immune exposures, the donors were nominally healthy at the time of sampling. The TCR was taken from a boy aged 10-17 years in good health and CMV-seronegative. The gene calls are TRBV30 and TRBJ2-7; 8 bases fit TRBD2. Sample: PBMCs. CDR3 protein: CACAPLEPSGSFYEQYF. As DNA, the CDR3 is TGTGCCTGCGCCCCCCTCGAGCCGAGCGGGAGTTTCTACGAGCAGTACTTC.